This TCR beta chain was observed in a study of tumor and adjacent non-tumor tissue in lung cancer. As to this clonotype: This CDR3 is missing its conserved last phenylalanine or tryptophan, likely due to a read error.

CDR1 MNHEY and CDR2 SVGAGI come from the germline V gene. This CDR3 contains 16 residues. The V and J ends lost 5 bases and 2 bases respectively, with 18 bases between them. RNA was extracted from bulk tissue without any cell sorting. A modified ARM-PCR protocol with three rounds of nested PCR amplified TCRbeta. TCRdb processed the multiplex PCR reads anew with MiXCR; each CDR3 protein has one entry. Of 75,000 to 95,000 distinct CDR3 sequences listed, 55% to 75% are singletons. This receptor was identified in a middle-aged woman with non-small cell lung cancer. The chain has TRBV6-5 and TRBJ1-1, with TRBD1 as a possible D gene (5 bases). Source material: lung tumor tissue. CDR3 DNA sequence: TGTGCCAGCAGTCATCCCACTAGGGGCCTAAACACTGAAGCTTTCTTA. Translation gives CASSHPTRGLNTEAFL.